This TCR beta chain was identified in a study of blood T cell repertoires in COVID-19. This clone turned up a few times. The same CDR3 can be traced to other DNA sequences in this sample. This CDR3 has 14 amino acids. Between the trimmed V and J ends, which lost 3 bases and 1 base, there was a span of 8 bases. Germline lookup yields CDR1 MNHEY and CDR2 SMNVEV (reference sequence). The protocol was immunoSEQ multiplex PCR, while the TCRdb copy is restricted to in-frame clones and leaves out a portion. The sample has more than 45,000 clones, 75% to 90% seen once; the top ten hold 2.5% to 3%. The V and J genes are TRBV27 and TRBJ2-3; D not resolved. The TCR originated in an older man with acute or convalescent COVID-19. The specimen was peripheral blood. The CDR3 sequence: CASSLAAGTDTQYF. The CDR3 nucleotides are TGTGCCAGCAGTTTGGCGGCAGGCACAGATACGCAGTATTTT.